The TCR beta chain under discussion was sequenced for a study of cytomegalovirus exposure and HLA in healthy donors. The overall study: The 110 or so validation repertoires were produced on the same platform as the 670 or so repertoires of the first cohort. This was reported in a later analysis. General observations from the study: Reported results showed that the classifier diagnosed cytomegalovirus status with high specificity and sensitivity. Confirmation was obtained in vitro that three CMV-associated chains are specific for CMV antigens.

Comments on this clone: Its antigen is not known.

This CDR3 region has 14 residues. Germline lookup yields CDR1 PRHDT and CDR2 FYEKMQ (reference sequence). V was pared by 5 bases and J by 6 bases, with 2 bases of the junction left unmatched. Data came from immunoSEQ multiplex PCR; TCRdb stores just in-frame clones and leaves some out. The table has 120,000 or so clones, around nine tenths seen once. Donors were drawn from the approximately 130-subject validation cohort, separate from the approximately 670-subject first cohort. The V gene is TRBV13, the J gene TRBJ2-3; 13 bases fit TRBD2. The material sequenced was PBMCs. The receptor's source is a woman aged 18 to 35 in good health and CMV-seronegative. The CDR3 loop reads CASSPTSGGDTQYF. CDR3 sequence (DNA): TGTGCCAGCAGCCCGACTAGCGGGGGGGATACGCAGTATTTT.